Below, 24 T cell receptor beta chains from the same sample are listed, as sequenced in a study of neurological immune-mediated disorders. TCRdb fed the 5' RACE reads into MiXCR, producing one record per CDR3 protein. The sample yields tens of thousands of distinct CDR3 sequences, about 3.2% seen once. The time point denotes: longitudinal time-point 1 (baseline). Material: PBMCs. These receptors were taken from an older woman with multiple sclerosis.

There are many counts of this clonotype. The chain is built from TRBV7-8 and TRBJ2-1; D not certain. Germline-derived CDR1 and CDR2 are SGHVS and FQNEAQ. The CDR3 loop spans 14 amino acids. Trimming shortened V by 5 bases and J by 1 base, and 9 bases separated the two germline ends. The CDR3 reads CASSQTRSYNEQFF. The CDR3 DNA follows: TGTGCCAGCAGCCAAACCCGATCCTACAATGAGCAGTTCTTC.

This clonotype was found many times. The CDR3 nucleotides are TGCAGTGGGCCACTCCAGGGACAGGGAAGGGGCTACACCTTC. Amino acids: CSGPLQGQGRGYTF. The genes are TRBV20-1 and TRBJ1-2, with 9 positions matching TRBD1. The CDR3 loop spans 14 amino acids. Germline CDR1 is DFQATT and CDR2 is SNEGSKA (reference sequence). V gave up 7 bases and J gave up 8 bases; unmatched junction bases: 14.

This clonotype was seen repeatedly, ten times or more. V gene TRBV20-1 combines with J gene TRBJ1-1; TRBD1 is a possible D gene (6 bases). The CDR3 runs to 13 residues. The germline V gene encodes CDR1 DFQATT and CDR2 SNEGSKA (reference sequence). The V end lost 5 bases, the J end lost 1 base, and 11 bases lay between the germline ends. Here the CDR3 DNA reads TGCAGTGCTCGGGACACGAGGAACACTGAAGCTTTCTTT. Protein sequence: CSARDTRNTEAFF.

There are many counts of this clonotype. The J gene is TRBJ2-6, the V gene TRBV12-3 or TRBV12-4; the D gene is possibly TRBD1 (5 bases). This CDR3 has 15 residues. Trimming removed 5 bases at V and 0 bases at J, with 8 bases between. The CDR3: CASSPDSSGANVLTF. The CDR3 DNA reads as TGTGCCAGCAGTCCCGACAGCTCTGGGGCCAACGTCCTGACTTTC.

This clonotype is labeled as medium-sized. V and J are TRBV20-1 and TRBJ1-3; D is uncertain. The V gene lost 3 bases and the J gene lost 0 bases, with 6 bases spanning the gap. The length of the CDR3 is 13 residues. Germline CDR1 and CDR2: DFQATT and SNEGSKA (reference sequence). CDR3: CSASTSSGNTIYF. The DNA for the CDR3 is TGCAGTGCTAGTACCAGCTCTGGAAACACCATATATTTT.

This sequence joins TRBV5-1 and TRBJ2-7; tentative D call: TRBD2 (5 bases). The CDR3 totals 13 residues. Per the germline V gene, CDR1 is SGHRS and CDR2 is YFSETQ. V dropped 0 bases and J dropped 6 bases, with 10 bases sitting between them. CDR3 nucleotide sequence: TGCGCCAGCAGCTTGGTGTCAGAGGGCGAGCAGTACTTC. Translated, it gives CASSLVSEGEQYF.

This clonotype came up many times. CDR3 DNA: TGTGCCAGCAGCTCCCAGGACGTTAGTCGGCAGCCCCAGCATTTT. Translated: CASSSQDVSRQPQHF. This chain joins TRBV21-1 and TRBJ1-5; TRBD1, the table's D call, was not compared with the DNA. TRBV21-1 is an annotated pseudogene. The CDR3 runs 15 residues.

Ten or more counts support this clonotype. The rearrangement joins TRBV19 to TRBJ2-2; 9 bases line up with TRBD1. The V gene's germline CDR1 is LNHDA and CDR2 SQIVND (reference sequence). J gave up 3 bases and V 5 bases, and 4 bases lay outside the gene matches. This CDR3 has 15 residues. This CDR3 is CASSLGQGYTGELFF. The DNA for the CDR3 is TGTGCCAGTAGTCTGGGACAGGGATACACCGGGGAGCTGTTTTTT.

At least ten counts were recorded for this clonotype. The chain combines TRBV5-1 with TRBJ2-2, with 11 bases identical to TRBD2. Per the germline V gene, CDR1 is SGHRS and CDR2 is YFSETQ. The CDR3 sequence is 15 residues long. V lost 7 bases and J lost 3; bases outside the gene matches: 5. Written as DNA, the CDR3 is TGCGCCAGCTCCCCTAGCGGGGGGCACACCGGGGAGCTGTTTTTT. The encoded protein is CASSPSGGHTGELFF.

This clonotype was observed a few times. The J gene is TRBJ1-2, the V gene TRBV4-1, with 12 bases lining up with TRBD1. The CDR3 consists of 18 residues. Germline assignment: CDR1 MGHRA and CDR2 YSYEKL. V lost 0 bases and J lost 0; bases outside the gene matches: 5. This chain's CDR3 is CASSQDGTGGQANYGYTF. The CDR3 nucleotides read TGCGCCAGCAGCCAAGATGGGACAGGGGGCCAAGCTAACTATGGCTACACCTTC.

This clonotype was seen many times. The chain carries TRBV5-1 and TRBJ1-3, with 8 bases identical to TRBD1. The germline V gene has CDR1 SGHRS and CDR2 YFSETQ. With V trimmed by 4 bases and J by 5 bases, 11 bases remained unmatched. This CDR3 region has 16 residues. This CDR3 reads CASSPTSDRGRNTIYF. CDR3 bases: TGCGCCAGCAGCCCTACCTCCGACAGGGGAAGAAACACCATATATTTT.

This clonotype came up many times. The J gene is TRBJ1-3, the V gene TRBV29-1; a weak D match, TRBD1 (5 bases). Germline values: CDR1 SQVTM, CDR2 ANQGSEA. The germline V and J ends were trimmed by 1 base and 1 base, with 8 bases remaining between them. The length of the CDR3 is 14 residues. The CDR3 loop is CSVEVGTSGNTIYF. The CDR3 nucleotides read TGCAGCGTTGAAGTGGGGACTTCTGGAAACACCATATATTTT.

This clonotype was recorded many times. The chain recombines TRBV18 with TRBJ2-7; TRBD1 aligns across 11 bases. Trimming cost V 8 bases and J 2 bases; bases outside gene matches: 5. Germline CDR1 and CDR2: KGHSH and LQKENI. This CDR3 is built from 14 residues. CDR3 nucleotides: TGTGCCAGCGGCGGGGGACAGGGGGCCTACGAGCAGTACTTC. This sequence encodes CASGGGQGAYEQYF.

Ten or more counts support this clonotype. V usage is TRBV3-1 and J usage is TRBJ2-4, with a tentative D call TRBD1 (6 bases). The CDR3 is 15 residues long. The germline gives CDR1 LGHDT, CDR2 YNNKEL (reference sequence). V was shortened by 5 bases and J by 2 bases, with 13 bases between the two germline ends. In DNA, the CDR3 is TGTGCCAGCAGCGAACCGCAGGGGACCAAAAACATTCAGTACTTC. It translates to CASSEPQGTKNIQYF.

A remark on this clonotype: A clone one base away is much larger, so this may be a read error. V is TRBV3-1 and J is TRBJ2-3, with D perhaps TRBD2 (5 bases). This CDR3 is built from 13 residues. The germline V gene has CDR1 LGHDT and CDR2 YNNKEL (reference sequence). In DNA form, the CDR3 reads TGTGCCAGCGGTCCGGGAAGCACAGATACGAAGTATTTT. This codes for CASGPGSTDTKYF.

Remarks on this clonotype: With a much larger clone just one base away, this may be a read error. The chain couples TRBV20-1 to TRBJ2-1; 7 bases are shared with TRBD1. Per the germline V gene, CDR1 is DFQATT and CDR2 is SNEGSKA (reference sequence). The CDR3 loop spans 13 amino acids. V lost 5 bases to trimming and J lost 9 bases; unmatched junction nucleotides: 10. CDR3 DNA sequence: TGCAGTGCTCCGGACAGCGCAGGGGGTGAGCAGTTCTTC. This codes for CSAPDSAGGEQFF.

The sample holds many counts of this clonotype. V is TRBV2 and J is TRBJ1-2; 7 bases are a match to TRBD1. V shed 9 bases and J 4 bases; nucleotides not matched to a gene: 5. The germline gives CDR1 SNHLY, CDR2 FYNNEI. This CDR3 spans 12 amino acids. The chain's CDR3 is CARRDSSYGYTF. The CDR3 DNA reads TGTGCCAGAAGGGACAGCAGCTATGGCTACACCTTC.

This clonotype was detected many times. The genes are TRBV5-1 and TRBJ2-6, with D maybe TRBD1 (5 bases). Germline V gene lookup returns CDR1 SGHRS and CDR2 YFSETQ. Trimming stripped 4 bases from V and 2 bases from J, with 10 bases between. The CDR3 has 15 amino acids. This CDR3 is CASSPQVPGANVLTF. Written as DNA, the CDR3 is TGCGCCAGCAGCCCACAGGTCCCTGGGGCCAACGTCCTGACTTTC.

This clonotype came up many times. The V gene is TRBV7-9, the J gene TRBJ1-1; a possible D gene is TRBD1 (5 bases). The germline CDR1 and CDR2 sequences are SEHNR and FQNEAQ (reference sequence). The CDR3 has 15 residues. The V and J ends lost 4 bases and 4 bases respectively, with 16 bases between them. Here the CDR3 DNA reads TGTGCCAGCAGCTCTGGAACTGGGGGAGGCACTGAAGCTTTCTTT. This codes for CASSSGTGGGTEAFF. Based on the CDR3 plus reference TRBV7-9 and TRBJ1-1, the full variable domain is DTGVSQNPRHKITKRGQNVTFRCDPISEHNRLYWYRQTLGQGPEFLTYFQNEAQLEKSRLLSDRFSAERPKGSFSTLEIQRTEQGDSAMYLCASSSGTGGGTEAFFGQGTRLTVV.

This clonotype was counted many times. This rearrangement joins TRBV24-1 to TRBJ2-3; D gene unclear. The CDR3 is 13 amino acids. Germline CDR1 reads KGHDR; CDR2 reads SFDVKD. V was pared by 1 base and J by 5 bases, with 6 bases between. The CDR3 coding sequence is TGTGCCACCAGTGATTTTGGGATAGATACGCAGTATTTT. This codes for CATSDFGIDTQYF.

This clonotype was counted at least ten times. The chain uses TRBV20-1 and TRBJ2-2; 8 nucleotides line up with TRBD2. This CDR3 comprises 13 residues. Trimming cost V 7 bases and J 5 bases; bases outside gene matches: 6. Germline loops: CDR1 DFQATT, CDR2 SNEGSKA (reference sequence). CDR3 amino acids: CSGTQRGTGELFF. CDR3 coding DNA: TGCAGTGGGACGCAGCGGGGGACCGGGGAGCTGTTTTTT.

This clonotype came up many times. The CDR3 loop is CASSYSSGNQETQYF. The DNA of the CDR3 is TGTGCCAGCAGTTACTCTTCTGGGAACCAAGAGACCCAGTACTTC. This chain uses TRBV6-6 with TRBJ2-5; D ambiguous. Trimming removed 0 bases at V and 0 bases at J, with 8 bases between. Per the germline V gene, CDR1 is MNHNY and CDR2 is SVGAGI (reference sequence). The CDR3 length is 15 residues.

This clonotype was seen at least ten times. The V call is TRBV19, the J call TRBJ2-5; 8 nucleotides align to TRBD1. Trimming took 5 bases from V and 3 from J; bases not matched to a gene: 5. CDR3 length: 14 amino acids. Per the germline V gene, CDR1 is LNHDA and CDR2 is SQIVND (reference sequence). CDR3 DNA: TGTGCCAGTAGTCCGCCGGGACAGGAAGAGACCCAGTACTTC. Translating it yields CASSPPGQEETQYF.

This clonotype was counted ten times or more. The rearrangement joins TRBV4-1 to TRBJ1-5; 7 nucleotides agree with TRBD1. The CDR3 extends over 18 amino acids. From germline, CDR1 is MGHRA and CDR2 YSYEKL. With V trimmed by 0 bases and J by 4 bases, 12 bases remained unmatched. The DNA of the CDR3 is TGCGCCAGCAGCCAAGAGGGATATAGGGGGACAGAGAATCAGCCCCAGCATTTT. Protein: CASSQEGYRGTENQPQHF.